Below are 3 T cell receptor beta chains sequenced from a single sample in a study of vaccination effects on CD4 cells after COVID-19. These TCRs' antigens remain unknown. Data came from immunoSEQ multiplex PCR; TCRdb stores just in-frame clones and leaves some out. There are roughly 14,000 clones in the sample; over 60% occur only once, and roughly 9.9% lies in the top ten. Antigen-specific CD4+ T cell clonotypes were called by their expansion after viral peptide-pool culture in ViraFEST. After more than 8 days in culture, the CD4+ T cells were isolated. Vaccine administered to participants consisted of two doses of either BNT162b2 or mRNA-1273. The sequencing used CD4+ T cells from PBMCs cultured with SARS-CoV-2 spike peptides, collected after COVID-19 vaccination. The receptors here all came from a human donor who received a COVID-19 vaccine.

The chain joins TRBV27 to TRBJ2-1; 12 positions match TRBD1. Germline V CDR1 and CDR2: MNHEY, SMNVEV (reference sequence). After removal of 3 bases from V and 15 bases from J, the junction contained 6 bases not matched to a gene. The CDR3 has 13 amino acids. The CDR3 loop reads CASSFTGQGARFF. CDR3 nucleotide sequence: TGTGCCAGCAGTTTTACGGGACAGGGGGCGAGGTTCTTC.

This chain links TRBV3-1 (or the pseudogene TRBV3-2) with TRBJ2-3; 7 nucleotides line up with TRBD2. The CDR3 has 15 amino acids. V lost 0 bases to trimming and J lost 3 bases; unmatched junction nucleotides: 3. Germline lookup yields CDR1 LGHDT and CDR2 YNNKEL (reference sequence). CDR3 region: CASSQDRLATDTQYF. The CDR3 DNA is TGTGCCAGCAGCCAAGACAGACTAGCAACAGATACGCAGTATTTT.

To note about this clone: One end of the junction does not line up with germline, which may come from a read error. The chain joins TRBV19 to TRBJ1-1; no definite D call. This CDR3 region has 13 residues. The V gene's germline CDR1 is LNHDA and CDR2 SQIVND (reference sequence). CDR3 residues: CASSGTLNAEAFF. The CDR3, as DNA: TGTGCCAGTAGTGGAACCCTGAACGCTGAAGCTTTCTTT.